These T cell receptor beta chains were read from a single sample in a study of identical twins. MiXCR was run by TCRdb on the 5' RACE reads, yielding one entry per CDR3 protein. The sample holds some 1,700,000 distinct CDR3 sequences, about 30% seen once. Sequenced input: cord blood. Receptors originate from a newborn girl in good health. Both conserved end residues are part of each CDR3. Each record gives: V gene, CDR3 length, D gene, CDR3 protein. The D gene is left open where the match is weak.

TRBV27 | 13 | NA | CASSQQDRKGYTF
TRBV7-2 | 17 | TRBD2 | CASSLAWLTSGQETQYF
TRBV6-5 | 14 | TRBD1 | CASSGYRGTYEQYF
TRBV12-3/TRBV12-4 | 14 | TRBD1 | CASTWDSTKTEAFF
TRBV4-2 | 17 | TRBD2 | CASSQITAGVYTDTQYF
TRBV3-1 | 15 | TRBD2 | CASSGSRRGGYEQYF
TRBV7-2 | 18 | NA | CASSLPRWGHGPPTRAFF
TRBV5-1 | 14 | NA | CASSLALDNSPLHF
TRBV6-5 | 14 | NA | CASSIGPWAYEQYF
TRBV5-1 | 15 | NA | CASSLAGRDLYGYTF
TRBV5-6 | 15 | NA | CASSLAARTYNEQYF
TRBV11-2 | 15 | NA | CASSYPGASTDTQYF
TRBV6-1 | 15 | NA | CASNLQGGSNQPQHF
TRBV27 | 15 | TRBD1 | CASSFGGTGSDTQYF
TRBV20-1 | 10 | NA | CSVWRDEQFF
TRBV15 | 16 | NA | CATSRDKRGGPYGYTF
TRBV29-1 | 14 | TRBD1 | CSVVDRGTYNEQYF
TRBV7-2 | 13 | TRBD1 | CASTSDRVETQYF
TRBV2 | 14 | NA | CASSPRGGTGELFF
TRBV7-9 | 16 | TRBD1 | CASSLVSGTDREKLFF
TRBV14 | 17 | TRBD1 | CASSQEWDRADTDTQYF
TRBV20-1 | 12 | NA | CSSGKGTYEQYF
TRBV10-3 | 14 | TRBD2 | CATSKRGEPYEQYF
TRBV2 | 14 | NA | CASSDKARNQPQHF
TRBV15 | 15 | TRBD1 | CATSPAGQGGYEQYF
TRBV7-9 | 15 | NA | CASSLAGVENYGYTF
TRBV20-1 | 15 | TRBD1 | CSAISPGQGGNEQFF
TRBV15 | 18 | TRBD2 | CATSRAPSGRHDQETQYF
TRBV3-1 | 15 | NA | CASSHYRGGSYEQYF
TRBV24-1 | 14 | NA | CATNDFRRSETQYF
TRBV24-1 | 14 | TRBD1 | CATSDTTGVYGYTF
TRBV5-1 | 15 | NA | CASTPSPGRHTGAFF
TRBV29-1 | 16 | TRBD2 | CSVERLAGVGYNEQFF
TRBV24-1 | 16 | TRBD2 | CATSDLGGSSYNEQFF
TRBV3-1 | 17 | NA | CASSQGRRQERYNEQFF
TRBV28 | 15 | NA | CASSFPGPRGTEAFF